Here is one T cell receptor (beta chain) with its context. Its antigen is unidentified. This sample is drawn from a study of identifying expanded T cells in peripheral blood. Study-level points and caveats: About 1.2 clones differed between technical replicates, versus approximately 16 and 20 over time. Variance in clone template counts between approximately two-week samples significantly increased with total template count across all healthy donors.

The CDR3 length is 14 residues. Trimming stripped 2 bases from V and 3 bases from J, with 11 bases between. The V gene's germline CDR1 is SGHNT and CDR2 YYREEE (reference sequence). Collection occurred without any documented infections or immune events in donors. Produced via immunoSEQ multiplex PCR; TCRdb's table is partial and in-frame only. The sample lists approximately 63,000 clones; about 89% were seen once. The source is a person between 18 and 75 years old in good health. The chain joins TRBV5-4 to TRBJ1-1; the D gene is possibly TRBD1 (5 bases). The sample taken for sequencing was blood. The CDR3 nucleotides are TGTGCCAGCAGCTTCGGGGCGCTCGACACTGAAGCTTTCTTT. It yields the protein CASSFGALDTEAFF. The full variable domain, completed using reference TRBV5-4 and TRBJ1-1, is ETGVTQSPTHLIKTRGQQVTLRCSSQSGHNTVSWYQQALGQGPQFIFQYYREEENGRGNFPPRFSGLQFPNYSSELNVNALELDDSALYLCASSFGALDTEAFFGQGTRLTVV.